This entry describes one T cell receptor beta chain. Its matching antigen is unknown. This sample is part of a study of siplizumab effects on memory and regulatory T cells. V was pared by 6 bases and J by 12 bases, with 14 bases between. Germline V gene data show CDR1 as MNHEY and CDR2 as SVGAGI. There are 11 residues in the CDR3. The study, taken as a whole, reports: Controls showed an average of around 30% Treg-derived mappable alloreactive CD4+ clones, while siplizumab showed approximately 69%. Of the proliferating CD4+ or CD8+ clones, roughly 75-96% lacked a naive or memory phenotype that could be assigned. Just a small share of alloreactive clones was traced back to unstimulated subsets.

Sequencing used immunoSEQ multiplex PCR; TCRdb keeps in-frame clones, though not all of them. The table shows approximately 120,000 clones, with 93% occurring only once. This chain joins TRBV6-5 and TRBJ1-2, with D perhaps matching TRBD1 (6 bases). The receptor was isolated from a human donor in good health. Input material: non-Treg CD4+ T cells sorted from blood. For the CDR3, the DNA is TGTGCCAGCAGCCAAGGGGGGAGCAACACCTTC. It yields the protein CASSQGGSNTF.